Listed here is a single T cell receptor (beta chain). CDR1 MGHRA and CDR2 YSYEKL come from the germline V gene. The CDR3 contains 13 residues. Deletions cut 3 bases from V and 9 bases from J, with 12 bases between. TCRdb reprocessed the 5' RACE reads with MiXCR, giving one entry per CDR3 protein. The sample holds 35,000 to 50,000 distinct CDR3 sequences, approximately 30% seen once. The material sequenced was tumor-infiltrating memory CD4+ T cells sorted from the breast tumor. Subset given: memory CD4+ T cells, CD4+CD45RO+CD25-. The clonotype originates from a female donor with breast cancer. The chain carries TRBV4-1 and TRBJ1-5, with a weak D call TRBD1 (5 bases). The CDR3 protein is CASSQGTDRPQHF. The CDR3 DNA reads as TGCGCCAGCAGCCAGGGGACGGATCGGCCCCAGCATTTT.